Below are 21 T cell receptor beta chains sequenced from a single sample in a study of shared clonotypes between healthy human individuals. Here immunoSEQ multiplex PCR was the method, and the copy in TCRdb shows in-frame clones only, minus some. The sample records more than 2 million clones, roughly 95% being singletons. Naive CD8 cells were CD45RO-negative, positively selected for CCR7, excluding terminally differentiated effector memory CD45RA+ cells. The sample consisted of naive CD8+ T cells sorted from blood. These TCRs come from a man aged 18 to 30 in good health.

This chain connects TRBV10-1 to TRBJ2-7; the match to TRBD1 covers 7 bases. V dropped 0 bases and J dropped 5; count of bases not matched to a gene: 7. The length of the CDR3 is 15 residues. Germline V gives CDR1 WNHNN, CDR2 SYGVQD (reference sequence). The CDR3, as DNA: TGCGCCAGCAGTGAGTCTTTCCAGGGGGTCCACGAGCAGTACTTC. Its protein is CASSESFQGVHEQYF.

This clone was picked up one time. This sequence joins TRBV6-5 and TRBJ1-2, with 8 positions matching TRBD1. The CDR3 covers 14 residues. CDR1 and CDR2 from the germline V gene are MNHEY and SVGAGI. Trimming took 8 bases from V and 3 from J; bases not matched to a gene: 8. For the CDR3, the DNA is TGTGCCAGCGGCCAGACAGGGGCCTACTATGGCTACACCTTC. Protein: CASGQTGAYYGYTF.

This chain uses TRBV4-3 with TRBJ2-7; 7 nucleotides align to TRBD2. This CDR3 region has 17 residues. V gave up 0 bases and J gave up 6 bases; unmatched junction bases: 14. CDR1 LGHNA and CDR2 YSLEER come from the germline V gene. DNA for the CDR3: TGCGCCAGCAGCCAAGATGGGTCTGGACTAGGGATGGGCGAGCAGTACTTC. Residues: CASSQDGSGLGMGEQYF.

As concerns this clone: One end of the junction does not line up with germline, which may come from a read error. This chain joins TRBV7-7 and TRBJ2-7; weak D call: TRBD2 (6 bases). CDR3 length: 14 amino acids. The germline CDR1 and CDR2 sequences are SSHAT and FNYEAQ (reference sequence). In nucleotides, the CDR3 is TGTGCTAGCAGCCGTGGGACTCCCCGGAGGGAGCAGTACTTC. This translates into CASSRGTPRREQYF.

This rearrangement joins TRBV5-1 to TRBJ2-7; D gene ambiguous. The CDR3 loop spans 16 amino acids. Germline CDR1 is SGHRS and CDR2 is YFSETQ. With 1 base removed from V and 0 bases from J, the gap between germline ends came to 14 bases. The CDR3 region is CASSLFASSGSYEQYF. CDR3 nucleotides: TGCGCCAGCAGCTTGTTTGCTTCTTCCGGCTCCTACGAGCAGTACTTC.

The chain links TRBV9 to TRBJ1-2; 9 bases fit TRBD1. V trimming: 3 bases; J trimming: 5 bases; junction bases outside the gene matches: 8. The CDR3 spans 15 residues. Germline V CDR1 and CDR2: SGDLS, YYNGEE. The CDR3 sequence is CASSGGQGEWYGYTF. CDR3 sequence (DNA): TGTGCCAGCAGCGGGGGACAGGGTGAATGGTATGGCTACACCTTC.

V and J are TRBV5-4 and TRBJ2-3, with 8 nucleotides matching TRBD2. V gave up 0 bases and J gave up 2 bases; unmatched junction bases: 5. The CDR3 is 16 amino acids. Germline lookup yields CDR1 SGHNT and CDR2 YYREEE (reference sequence). CDR3 nucleotide sequence: TGTGCCAGCAGCTTGGGGGCCGGGGGGGTCACAGATACGCAGTATTTT. The encoded protein is CASSLGAGGVTDTQYF.

Here the CDR3 DNA reads TGTGCCAGCAGCGGTCGGGAAAACTACAATGAGCAGTTCTTC. It is translated as CASSGRENYNEQFF. The rearrangement uses TRBV9 and TRBJ2-1; tentatively, D is TRBD2 (5 bases). In germline, CDR1 is SGDLS, CDR2 YYNGEE. This CDR3 comprises 14 residues. Trimming shortened V by 3 bases and J by 3 bases, and 10 bases separated the two germline ends.

This clone was counted a single time. The CDR3, as DNA: TGTGCCAGCAGTGTAGTATATGGGGTCAGTTCGATCTATGGCTACACCTTC. It encodes CASSVVYGVSSIYGYTF. V is TRBV6-1 and J is TRBJ1-2; unclear D gene. The CDR3 has 17 residues. Germline V lookup: CDR1 MNHNS, CDR2 SASEGT. V lost 4 bases and J lost 4, with 22 bases in between.

This clone was detected only once. This sample includes further DNA sequences coding for the same CDR3. The V gene is TRBV7-9, the J gene TRBJ2-5; D tentatively reads TRBD1 or TRBD2 (5 bases each). CDR3 length equals 13 residues. The germline CDR1 and CDR2 sequences are SEHNR and FQNEAQ (reference sequence). V lost 3 bases and J 4 bases, leaving 9 bases between the germline ends. The CDR3 loop is CASSLEGTETQYF. The DNA of the CDR3 is TGTGCCAGCAGCTTGGAAGGGACAGAGACCCAGTACTTC.

The chain combines TRBV30 with TRBJ2-3; 10 bases line up with TRBD2. Trimming at V came to 4 bases and at J to 4 bases, leaving 5 bases not matched to a gene. Germline-derived CDR1 and CDR2 are GTSNPN and SVGIG (reference sequence). This CDR3 region has 14 residues. The CDR3 DNA reads TGTGCCTGGACTGAGCGGGGGGGCCCAGATACGCAGTATTTT. Its translation: CAWTERGGPDTQYF.

The chain links TRBV29-1 to TRBJ2-2, with D possibly matching TRBD1 (6 bases). Per the germline V gene, CDR1 is SQVTM and CDR2 is ANQGSEA. The CDR3 covers 14 residues. The ends were cut back, 0 bases at V and 4 bases at J, with 9 bases in the middle. CDR3 nucleotide sequence: TGCAGCGTTGAAGATCCCAGGGGCACCGGGGAGCTGTTTTTT. This gives the protein CSVEDPRGTGELFF.

Only one count was recorded for this clone. The chain recombines TRBV11-2 with TRBJ2-1, with 8 bases matching TRBD2. The germline V gene encodes CDR1 SGHAT and CDR2 FQNNGV. Unmatched junction bases numbered 7, after V lost 0 bases and J lost 3 bases. The CDR3 totals 17 residues. The chain's CDR3 is CASSLDTLAGFYNEQFF. CDR3 DNA sequence: TGTGCCAGCAGCTTAGATACCCTAGCGGGCTTCTACAATGAGCAGTTCTTC.

As regards this clone: This same CDR3 is encoded by further DNA sequences in the sample. The V call is TRBV2, the J call TRBJ2-2; 8 bases match TRBD1. V lost 7 bases, J lost 1 base, and 2 bases stayed unmatched. Germline V CDR1 and CDR2: SNHLY, FYNNEI. The length of the CDR3 is 14 residues. The CDR3: CASKGTGNTGELFF. The CDR3 nucleotides read TGTGCCAGCAAGGGGACAGGGAACACCGGGGAGCTGTTTTTT.

This chain links TRBV2 with TRBJ1-4, with D perhaps matching TRBD1 (6 bases). Germline CDR1 SNHLY, CDR2 FYNNEI. CDR3 length: 18 residues. The V gene lost 6 bases and the J gene lost 10 bases, with 30 bases spanning the gap. CDR3 loop: CASRIPAVTGLGGGKLFF. The CDR3 DNA reads TGTGCCAGCAGGATCCCGGCCGTGACAGGCCTAGGTGGGGGAAAACTGTTTTTT.

This chain connects TRBV6-5 to TRBJ2-2; 8 nucleotides match TRBD1. V was pared by 0 bases and J by 7 bases, with 7 bases of the junction left unmatched. The CDR3 has 16 amino acids. From germline, CDR1 is MNHEY and CDR2 SVGAGI. CDR3 coding DNA: TGTGCCAGCAGTTACTCAGGCAGGGGGCAGGTCGGGGAGCTGTTTTTT. Amino acids: CASSYSGRGQVGELFF.

The CDR3 DNA is TGTGCCAGCAGTTTATCGGACAGTCAAGAGACCCAGTACTTC. It yields the protein CASSLSDSQETQYF. V gene TRBV27 combines with J gene TRBJ2-5, with D maybe TRBD1 (6 bases). The CDR3 is made up of 14 amino acids. The germline V gene has CDR1 MNHEY and CDR2 SMNVEV (reference sequence). V was trimmed by 0 bases and J by 2 bases, leaving 7 bases between them.

The chain joins TRBV7-9 to TRBJ2-5; D possibly uses TRBD1 or TRBD2 (6 bases each). Germline V lookup: CDR1 SEHNR, CDR2 FQNEAQ (reference sequence). The CDR3 runs 14 residues. V gave up 8 bases and J gave up 2 bases, with 15 bases separating them. The CDR3 DNA follows: TGTGCCAGCTCGATAGGAGGGGGACAAGAGACCCAGTACTTC. It codes for CASSIGGGQETQYF.

The chain couples TRBV5-1 to TRBJ2-7; D is ambiguous. CDR3 length: 13 amino acids. Germline V lookup: CDR1 SGHRS, CDR2 YFSETQ. V was trimmed by 2 bases and J by 3 bases, leaving 9 bases between them. In nucleotides, the CDR3 is TGCGCCAGCAGCTTTCAAGCCAGCTACGAGCAGTACTTC. Its protein is CASSFQASYEQYF.

A word on this clone: The same CDR3 is also encoded by other DNA sequences in this sample. The chain recombines TRBV13 with TRBJ2-7; D remains ambiguous. V shed 5 bases and J shed 2 bases, with 10 bases lying between them. The length of the CDR3 is 13 residues. Germline V lookup: CDR1 PRHDT, CDR2 FYEKMQ (reference sequence). Written as DNA, the CDR3 is TGTGCCAGCAGCCCAGGACGGACCTACGAGCAGTACTTC. Translating it yields CASSPGRTYEQYF.

J is TRBJ1-1 and V is TRBV9; D ambiguous. Trimming left V 0 bases short and J 2 bases short, with 14 bases between. Germline values: CDR1 SGDLS, CDR2 YYNGEE. The CDR3 has 16 amino acids. CDR3: CASSVERTGRNTEAFF. CDR3 sequence (DNA): TGTGCCAGCAGCGTAGAAAGGACCGGGCGCAACACTGAAGCTTTCTTT.